What follows describes a single T cell receptor (beta chain). Its antigen is not yet known. No much larger clonotype is one base removed from it; base qualities were not supplied. The cohort was made up of 500 to 850 healthy bone marrow donors. All cohort members were sampled while nominally healthy, although unrecorded immune exposures were likely present. The donor was CMV seronegative and belonged to the group of 352 seronegative cohort members. A peripheral blood sample was collected from each donor, and TCR beta sequencing was performed on peripheral blood mononuclear cells. The Qiagen DNeasy Blood Extraction Kit was used to extract genomic DNA from the blood cell samples. These data belong to a study of cytomegalovirus exposure and HLA in healthy donors (dated by TCRdb to the late 2010s). Broadly, across the study: In an earlier analysis of several hundred of the donors, 276 Gb of sequence data and some 100 million unique TCR beta sequences from 150 million to 200 million T cells were reported. Roughly 290 gigabases of sequencing data and 70 million to 95 million unique TCR sequences made up an early release that covered 500 to 700 HLA-typed donors. Of the 398 genotyped donors, approximately 83% fell in the genetic ancestry cluster associated with self-reported Caucasian donors. The study aimed to test whether cataloging public T cell receptors could reveal signatures of past pathogen exposure. The study used immunosequencing to profile the T cell repertoires of more than 650 subjects and linked those repertoires to cytomegalovirus serostatus. Along with the roughly 670-subject first cohort, a separate validation cohort of over a hundred different subjects was used. To predict cytomegalovirus infection status, the study brought together high-throughput TCR immunosequencing, statistical association of individual TCRs with disease status, and machine learning. A later analysis re-analyzed previously published TCR beta repertoires from 650 to 800 donors and added high-resolution HLA genotyping to study TCR occurrence patterns. In the later analysis, no new phenotypic data were used to find candidate immune exposures; instead, reliance was placed on TCR beta sequences and their occurrence across donors. In an earlier analysis of several hundred of the donors, high-throughput TCR beta sequencing was used to judge whether each TCR beta V gene segment behaved as functional or pseudogenic. Donor age, sex, ethnicity and CMV serostatus were collected together with the repertoire data. A later genetic analysis used genome-wide SNP genotypes for about 55% of the 666 donors, treating that subset as a discovery cohort. All discovery cohort repertoires had been generated using a single sequencing platform. HLA typing covered class I and class II loci at four-digit resolution. The number of donors typed differed by locus, with about 629-640 for A, B, C, DRB1 and DQB1, around 500 for DQA1, 600 to 610 for DPA1, and approximately 470 for DPB1. A handful of DR-DQ haplotypes were handled as single units for association and clustering because linkage in the cohort was strong. Across 300 to 500 genotyped donors of the cohort, an average of approximately 220,000 unique TCR beta nucleotide sequences per donor were sequenced, and 15% to 20% of those sequences were non-productive.

Library method: the immunoSEQ multiplex PCR assay. A mixture of 60 forward primers for TCR Vbeta segments and 13 reverse primers for TCR Jbeta segments was used in the multiplex PCR. A multiplex PCR assay on genomic DNA amplified the CDR3 region of rearranged TCR beta genes. The amplified TCR beta libraries were sequenced on the Illumina HiSeq System as 87-base-pair reads. The published analysis was carried out like this. A later analysis tallied about 77 million unique TCR beta chains across the 660 or so repertoires, and about 12 million of those chains were shared by two or more donors. To remove PCR and sequencing errors, raw reads were error-corrected and collapsed into unique sequences using a nearest-neighbor algorithm that merged closely related sequences. Alignment of CDR3 sequences to IMGT reference sequences was used to assign V, D and J gene segments. For a sequence to be retained, a match of at least six nucleotides to both a V gene segment and a J gene segment was required. Rearrangements were called productive when the CDR3 lacked stop codons and stayed in frame with V and J; all others were non-productive. Following IMGT convention, CDR3 was defined as the stretch from the second conserved V-encoded cysteine to the conserved J-encoded phenylalanine. In an earlier analysis of approximately 500 of the donors, sequences lacking an unambiguous match to a single V gene segment were excluded. In an earlier analysis of several hundred of the donors, V segments were called functional above 56.7% productive rearrangements and were called segregating when the between-donor standard deviation exceeded 5%. A statistical classification framework was developed to diagnose cytomegalovirus status using the catalog of TCR beta chain sequences. In a later analysis, V and J genes were assigned by comparing TCR nucleotide sequences against IMGT/GENE-DB human TR gene sequences. The TCRdist pipeline was used in a later analysis to assign CDR3 sequences and most-parsimonious VDJ recombination scenarios. In a later analysis, every TCR beta chain was defined by the combination of its CDR3 amino acid sequence and its V-gene family, and reads without a unique V-gene family were dropped. To address suspected cross-contamination and a sequencing artifact, a later analysis removed around 590 highly shared, low-generation-probability nucleotide sequences. In a later analysis, a clonal expansion index for each public chain was calculated from normalized within-repertoire ranks of inferred template counts. In a later analysis, generation probabilities were computed with a VDJ recombination model fitted to out-of-frame rearrangements, and the resulting probabilities were checked against IGoR. In a later analysis, hypergeometric tests were used to score TCR-TCR, TCR-HLA and TCR-CMV co-occurrence, with a repertoire-size bias correction applied to TCR pairs. A later analysis estimated false discovery rates by permuting HLA or CMV assignments 20 times. In a later analysis, co-occurring TCRs were grouped with DBSCAN, and TCRdist sequence similarity was added when clustering was performed within HLA-allele-positive subsets. Repertoires with fewer than 30,000 or more than 120,000 public chains, plus five repertoires with anomalous nucleotide sharing, were excluded from co-occurrence clustering. The table comes from immuneACCESS by way of TCRdb, which keeps in-frame sequences with V and J called. Part of the clones is missing from these tables; in studies checked, under half for an unresolved V gene and the rest for unknown reasons. V and J calls and clone size are copied from that table; D and trimming were computed from the DNA. Counted in this sample were around 150,000 clones; 80% of them appeared once. Of the sample, about 5% falls within the top ten clones.

Results and caveats for the whole study, not just this receptor: A further reported finding was that TCR beta sequences accurately predicted the HLA-A and HLA-B alleles for most subjects in the first cohort. Presence/absence analyses assumed roughly uniform sequencing depth across donors, an assumption that may not hold. In a later genetic analysis, a missense DCLRE1C variant was associated with V-gene and J-gene trimming of TCR beta chains, and the association was replicated in an independent cohort. Because counts were too low, approximately 18 rarely observed V segments, including chromosome 9 orphons, were excluded from the earlier analysis of 587 of the donors. In an earlier analysis of some 500 of the donors, most TCR beta V segments were observed in productive rearrangements about 87% or about 30% of the time, broadly matching IMGT annotations. Immune exposure information for the cohort was limited to CMV serostatus. According to a later analysis, parvovirus B19, influenza, CMV and Epstein-Barr virus appeared linked to several top co-occurrence clusters. Most TCR sequences were seen in very few donors, while some public TCRs were found in many individuals. A few of the identified cytomegalovirus-associated TCR beta chains were confirmed in vitro to be specific for cytomegalovirus antigens. The study gave a list of 150 to 200 TCR beta chains associated with cytomegalovirus. Because HLA typing was missing for some donors at each locus, association tests included only the typed subset. A later analysis found that HLA-associated TCR beta chains were more clonally expanded and had lower generation probabilities than equally common non-associated chains. The authors suggested that the approach could potentially be extended to other disease states and immunological phenotypes. A group of highly shared sequence variants was considered likely to be a technical artifact of the sequencing pipeline. In a later analysis, around 17,000 TCR beta sequences were associated with specific HLA alleles at a false discovery rate of 0.05. Only TCR beta chains were sequenced in this cohort, and the absence of alpha or paired-chain data limited detectable features. According to a later analysis, most CMV-associated TCR beta chains appeared to be HLA-restricted, and the HLA associations seemed to be driven largely by CMV exposure. Correlated functional status among segregating V segments might reflect linkage disequilibrium, but an unknown experimental factor could not be ruled out. Strong co-occurrence of HLA alleles, especially DR and DQ, made assigning TCR associations to individual alleles difficult. The classifier was reported to diagnose cytomegalovirus status with high specificity and sensitivity in both the original and validation cohorts. In a later analysis, the rate of TCR association differed among HLA loci, with DRB1 alleles having the most associated TCRs and HLA-C alleles having the fewest. A later genetic analysis reported fewer N-insertions in productive TCRs among donors in an Asian-associated ancestry cluster than the roughly 650-donor mean.

The clonotype originates from a male donor in good health and CMV-seronegative. The source material was PBMCs.

CDR3 region: CAIRTDEDTEAFF. The nucleotides read TGTGCCATCAGGACGGATGAGGACACTGAAGCTTTCTTT. This receptor chain uses TRBV10-3 and TRBJ1-1, with the D gene uncertain. CDR1 and CDR2 were assigned from the germline V gene as ENHRY and SYGVKD. The CDR3 sequence holds 13 residues, the cysteine and phenylalanine included. Only the CDR3 DNA stays, 39 bases, in frame from base 1. V lost 6 bases and J lost 3 bases; the stretch between them is 11 bases long.